This T cell receptor beta chain was sequenced in a study of blood T cell repertoires in COVID-19. The germline V and J ends were trimmed by 3 bases and 3 bases, with 4 bases remaining between them. The CDR3 has 13 residues. CDR1 and CDR2 from the germline V gene are SGDLS and YYNGEE. TCRdb's table, derived via immunoSEQ multiplex PCR, lists solely in-frame clones and lacks some. The sample lists some 170,000 clones; 70% to 85% were seen once. Sequencing used PBMCs or T cells enriched from blood (not recorded which). The receptor comes from a woman aged 45 to 65 who had recovered from COVID-19. V usage is TRBV9 and J usage is TRBJ1-6; unclear D gene. CDR3 nucleotide sequence: TGTGCCAGCAGCGCCGTCTATAATTCACCCCTCCACTTT. Translated: CASSAVYNSPLHF.